The 5 T cell receptor beta chains reported below all come from one sample, sequenced in a study of blood T cell repertoires in COVID-19. The data were produced by immunoSEQ multiplex PCR, yet TCRdb's version contains in-frame clones alone and is incomplete. The data hold a few hundred thousand clones, with roughly 86% observed a single time. Specimen: PBMCs or T cells enriched from blood (not recorded which). Receptor source: a woman between 45 and 60 years old who had been exposed to COVID-19.

This clone has just one count. The rearrangement joins TRBV3-1 (or the pseudogene TRBV3-2) to TRBJ1-2, with D tentatively TRBD1 (5 bases). The CDR3 covers 14 residues. V lost 1 base and J lost 4, with 10 bases in between. The germline V gene encodes CDR1 LGHDT and CDR2 YNNKEL (reference sequence). The CDR3 sequence is CASSQAQGGYGYTF. The CDR3 DNA reads TGTGCCAGCAGCCAAGCGCAGGGAGGCTATGGCTACACCTTC.

The rearrangement uses TRBV4-2 and TRBJ1-4, with 8 bases identical to TRBD1. CDR1 is LGHNA, CDR2 YNFKEQ, per germline. The CDR3 extends over 15 amino acids. Trimming at V came to 5 bases and at J to 4 bases, leaving 6 bases not matched to a gene. The CDR3 DNA reads TGTGCCAGCAGCATACAGGGGGTGGGTAATGAAAAACTGTTTTTT. Encoded protein: CASSIQGVGNEKLFF.

CDR3 DNA sequence: TGTGCCAGCAGCTTAGTGCGGGGGGGCCGGGGGACCCAGTACTTC. It translates to CASSLVRGGRGTQYF. The chain recombines TRBV7-2 with TRBJ2-5; 9 nucleotides align to TRBD2. With V trimmed by 1 base and J by 7 bases, 7 bases remained unmatched. Germline CDR1 and CDR2: SGHTA and FQGNSA. This CDR3 is built from 15 residues.

The rearrangement joins TRBV2 to TRBJ2-3; TRBD2 agrees at 10 bases. Per the germline V gene, CDR1 is SNHLY and CDR2 is FYNNEI. This CDR3 region has 18 residues. The V segment lost 1 base and the J segment 6 bases; nucleotides outside the gene matches: 13. CDR3 amino acids: CASSEDPLAGAAWDTQYF. For the CDR3, the DNA is TGTGCCAGCAGTGAAGACCCCCTAGCGGGGGCCGCCTGGGATACGCAGTATTTT.

The chain has TRBV19 and TRBJ1-6, with D hard to call. CDR3 length: 15 residues. V shed 10 bases and J shed 7 bases, with 20 bases lying between them. Germline-derived CDR1 and CDR2 are LNHDA and SQIVND (reference sequence). The CDR3 coding sequence is TGTGCCACGAAGGGTTTAGAGGGAAGCAATTCACCCCTCCACTTT. Protein sequence: CATKGLEGSNSPLHF.